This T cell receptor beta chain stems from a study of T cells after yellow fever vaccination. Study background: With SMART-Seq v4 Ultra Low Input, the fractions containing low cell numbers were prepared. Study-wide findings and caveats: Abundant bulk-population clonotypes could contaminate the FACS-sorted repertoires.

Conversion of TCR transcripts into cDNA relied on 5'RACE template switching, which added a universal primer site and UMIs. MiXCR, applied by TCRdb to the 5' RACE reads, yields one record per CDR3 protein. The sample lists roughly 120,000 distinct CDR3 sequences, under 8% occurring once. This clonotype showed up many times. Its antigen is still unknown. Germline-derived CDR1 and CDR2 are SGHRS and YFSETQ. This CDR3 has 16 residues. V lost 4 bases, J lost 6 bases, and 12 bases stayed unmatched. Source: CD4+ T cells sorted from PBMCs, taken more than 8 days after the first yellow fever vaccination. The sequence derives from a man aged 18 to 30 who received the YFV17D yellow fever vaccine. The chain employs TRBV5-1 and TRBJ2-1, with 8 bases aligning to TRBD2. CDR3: CASSQNLAGTGNEQFF. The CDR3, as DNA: TGCGCCAGCAGCCAAAACCTAGCGGGCACCGGCAATGAGCAGTTCTTC.